This T cell receptor (beta chain) was sequenced for a study of T cells in Graves' hyperthyroidism and ophthalmopathy. It was RNA transcripts that yielded the amplified TCR beta CDR3 regions. The TCR CDR3 first-round RT-PCR relied on the HTBI primer set. TCRdb re-called the multiplex PCR reads with MiXCR, one entry per CDR3 protein. The sample has approximately 400,000 distinct CDR3 sequences, approximately 13% seen once; the top ten hold around 21%. The CDR3 is 11 residues long. Trimming removed 3 bases at V and 3 bases at J, with 2 bases between. Germline V lookup: CDR1 GTSNPN, CDR2 SVGIG (reference sequence).

The sequence was collected from a man between 25 and 39 years old with Graves' hyperthyroidism that later progressed to Graves' ophthalmopathy. The sequencing input was blood. The J gene is TRBJ2-2, the V gene TRBV30; the D is unclear. CDR3 region: CAWRDTGELFF. As DNA, the CDR3 is TGTGCCTGGAGGGACACCGGGGAGCTGTTTTTT.